This TCR beta chain appears in the sequencing data of a study of blood T cells in healthy people across ages. Study-wide points: Among T cells, TCR beta diversity per million cells dropped roughly linearly as age rose. The study found more naive CD4+ cells and higher diversity in long-lived than aged donors.

A second PCR of roughly 6 to 12 cycles used a sample-barcoded 5' primer and a J-beta primer mix. The template-switch adaptor, which had 12 random nucleotides, put a tag on each cDNA molecule. TCRdb itself ran the 5' RACE reads through MiXCR, one entry per CDR3 protein. The data hold approximately 1.5 million distinct CDR3 sequences, with about 31% observed a single time. The germline V gene has CDR1 KGHSH and CDR2 LQKENI. The CDR3 totals 13 residues. V lost 3 bases and J lost 7, with 9 bases in between. As to this clonotype: The antigen is not known.

The chain employs TRBV18 and TRBJ1-4, with D possibly being TRBD1 (6 bases). The clonotype originates from a woman younger than 45 in good health. The specimen was blood. As DNA, the CDR3 is TGTGCCAGCTCACCGGACAGATTTGAAAAACTGTTTTTT. It yields the protein CASSPDRFEKLFF.